Shown below are 9 T cell receptor beta chains from a single sample sequenced in a study of regulatory T cells in long-lasting Graves disease. Time point given: newly diagnosed GD, antithyroid drugs for less than 3 months. RNA isolated from PBMCs was used to make the TCR library. CDR3 regions were amplified by Arm-PCR using iRepertoire HTBI primers to build TCR beta libraries. In TCRdb, the multiplex PCR reads were re-called with MiXCR into one record per CDR3 protein. The repertoire holds fewer than 650,000 distinct CDR3 sequences, with 15% to 20% as singletons. The same data also went into a second study, on T cells in Graves' hyperthyroidism and ophthalmopathy.

The specimen comprised peripheral blood mononuclear cells (PBMCs), sampled at new diagnosis, from a patient treated with antithyroid drugs. The receptors derive from a man aged 18 to 35 with Graves disease.

This clonotype was seen only a few times. V usage is TRBV20-1 and J usage is TRBJ2-1; 7 bases are a match to TRBD2. Germline CDR1 DFQATT, CDR2 SNEGSKA (reference sequence). This CDR3 has 13 amino acids. V gave up 3 bases and J gave up 7 bases; unmatched junction bases: 6. CDR3 sequence reads: CSARTLARNEQFF. CDR3 in DNA: TGCAGTGCTAGGACACTAGCGAGAAATGAGCAGTTCTTC.

In its sample, this clonotype was seen a few times. The chain joins TRBV29-1 to TRBJ2-1, with D possibly matching TRBD2 (5 bases). Germline CDR1 reads SQVTM; CDR2 reads ANQGSEA. CDR3 size: 14 residues. CDR3 region: CSVYPGQGGNEQFF. CDR3 bases: TGCAGTGTCTACCCGGGCCAAGGAGGCAATGAGCAGTTCTTC.

This clonotype was counted only a few times. The rearrangement uses TRBV2 and TRBJ2-7, with D perhaps TRBD1 or TRBD2 (5 bases each). CDR1 is SNHLY, CDR2 FYNNEI, per germline. This CDR3 is 13 amino acids long. Trimming stripped 2 bases from V and 4 bases from J, with 9 bases between. As DNA, the CDR3 is TGTGCCAGCAGTGAAAGACAGCGGTACGAGCAGTACTTC. This encodes CASSERQRYEQYF.

This clonotype was observed a handful of times. The genes are TRBV3-1 and TRBJ2-6; 8 bases match TRBD1. The CDR3 is 16 amino acids. Germline V gene sequence: CDR1 LGHDT, CDR2 YNNKEL (reference sequence). Trimming removed 3 bases from V and 1 base from J; junction bases left unmatched: 2. CDR3 in DNA: TGTGCCAGCAGCCACCAGGGGGCTTCTGGGGCCAACGTCCTGACTTTC. Amino acids: CASSHQGASGANVLTF.

This clonotype was detected ten times or more. This rearrangement joins TRBV7-3 to TRBJ1-2; D is unresolved. V lost 6 bases and J lost 0, with 14 bases in between. This CDR3 has 15 amino acids. The germline V gene has CDR1 SGHTA and CDR2 FQGTGA. The CDR3 sequence is CASSIGPDPNYGYTF. CDR3 nucleotides: TGTGCCAGCAGTATCGGTCCCGACCCTAACTATGGCTACACCTTC.

This clonotype was picked up many times. The rearrangement links TRBV11-2 to TRBJ2-5, with D maybe TRBD1 (6 bases). CDR1 is SGHAT, CDR2 FQNNGV, per germline. The CDR3 length is 18 residues. The ends were cut back, 8 bases at V and 1 base at J, with 26 bases in the middle. As DNA, the CDR3 is TGTGCCAGCCGCGATTGGCAGGGGTCCGTAACCCCCCAAGAGACCCAGTACTTC. It specifies CASRDWQGSVTPQETQYF.

This clonotype was counted at least ten times. CDR3 sequence: CASSGLYEQYF. The CDR3, as DNA: TGTGCCAGCAGCGGACTCTACGAGCAGTACTTC. J is TRBJ2-7 and V is TRBV6-2 or TRBV6-3; D possibly corresponds to TRBD2 (5 bases). This CDR3 is 11 amino acids long. In germline, CDR1 is MNHEY, CDR2 SVGEGT. Trimming left V 6 bases short and J 3 bases short, with 6 bases between.

This chain joins TRBV14 and TRBJ2-1, with D perhaps assigned TRBD1 or TRBD2 (5 bases each). Between the trimmed V and J ends, which lost 5 bases and 5 bases, there was a span of 22 bases. Germline V gene sequence: CDR1 SGHDN, CDR2 FVKESK. This CDR3 contains 17 residues. This chain's CDR3 is CASSEGRGWYWDNEQFF. CDR3 bases: TGTGCCAGCAGCGAGGGGCGAGGGTGGTATTGGGACAATGAGCAGTTCTTC.

This clonotype showed up many times. The chain carries TRBV27 and TRBJ2-3; D ambiguous. Deletions cut 7 bases from V and 4 bases from J, with 18 bases between. CDR1 is MNHEY and CDR2 is SMNVEV in the germline V gene (reference sequence). CDR3 length: 15 amino acids. The CDR3 DNA reads TGTGCCAGCAACAATGTACCGATGGGATCAGATACGCAGTATTTT. Amino acids: CASNNVPMGSDTQYF.